This entry concerns a single TCR beta chain. This clone was seen once. Its antigen remains unidentified. Base quality data are lacking; no much larger clone is found one base away. Library creation used the immunoSEQ multiplex PCR assay. In TCRdb, the immuneACCESS table is reduced to in-frame sequences with V and J assigned. These tables do not hold every clone; where another copy was compared, an unresolved V gene accounts for under half, and the others remain unexplained. In this sample the table shows approximately 12,000 clones, roughly 94% of which occur a single time. The top ten clonotypes cover almost 0.3% of the sample. Based on the germline V gene, the CDR1 and CDR2 sequences are SGHRS and YFSETQ. Here V drops 2 bases and J drops 1 base, and the junction holds 4 bases not matched to any gene. The CDR3 goes from the cysteine to the phenylalanine over 16 residues. Only the CDR3 portion is preserved as DNA: 48 bases, with reading frame beginning at the first base.

These data belong to a study of T cell changes during pregnancy in multiple sclerosis (dated by TCRdb to between 2018 and 2020). Concerning the study at large: The study examined how the T cell repertoire changed over the course of pregnancy in women with multiple sclerosis.

The chain links TRBV5-1 with TRBJ2-5, with 11 middle bases fitting TRBD2. This TCR came from a female donor with multiple sclerosis, enrolled in a pregnancy study. Sequenced here: CD4+ T cells from peripheral blood mononuclear cells, sampled before pregnancy. The CDR3 region: CASSLLAGASQETQYF. Here is the DNA: TGCGCCAGCAGCTTACTAGCGGGGGCCTCCCAAGAGACCCAGTACTTC.